These 27 T cell receptor beta chains came from one sample sequenced in a study of shared clonotypes between healthy human individuals. Sequencing was performed with immunoSEQ multiplex PCR; in TCRdb, only in-frame clones are kept and a portion is missing. The table lists around 1.5 million clones, under 99% of them singletons, with approximately 0.45% in the top ten. The sequencing input was naive CD4+ T cells sorted from blood. Subset given: CD45RA+ positively selected. Source of these receptors: a man between 25 and 39 years old in good health.

The CDR3 nucleotides are TGTGCCAGCTCACCACCGCTCGGGTATAGCGGACTCTGGGGGGGTGAGCAGTTCTTC. Protein: CASSPPLGYSGLWGGEQFF. This chain joins TRBV18 and TRBJ2-1, with TRBD2 matching 7 bases. The CDR3 totals 19 residues. Germline CDR1 reads KGHSH; CDR2 reads LQKENI. The ends lost 0 bases at V and 9 bases at J; junction bases unmatched: 20.

This clone was detected only once. This chain uses TRBV5-8 with TRBJ2-7, with 9 bases that match TRBD1. V shed 4 bases, J shed 3 bases, and the junction held 2 bases outside the gene matches. The CDR3 is 13 amino acids. Germline CDR1 reads SGHTS; CDR2 reads YDEGEE. CDR3 sequence (DNA): TGTGCCAGCAGCGGGACAGGGCTCTACGAGCAGTACTTC. Translated, it gives CASSGTGLYEQYF.

This sequence joins TRBV15 and TRBJ1-2; D uncertain. Germline V lookup: CDR1 LNHNV, CDR2 YYDKDF (reference sequence). The CDR3 totals 15 residues. V lost 0 bases and J 4 bases, leaving 12 bases between the germline ends. The CDR3 here is CATSRDGIPPYGYTF. CDR3 nucleotide sequence: TGTGCCACCAGCAGAGATGGAATCCCGCCCTATGGCTACACCTTC.

The rearrangement links TRBV4-3 to TRBJ2-1; 11 bases are shared with TRBD2. The CDR3 has 18 residues. Trimming took 1 base from V and 0 from J; bases not matched to a gene: 5. The germline CDR1 and CDR2 sequences are LGHNA and YSLEER. CDR3 sequence (DNA): TGCGCCAGCAGCCAAGGACTCGGACTAGCGGGCTCCTACAATGAGCAGTTCTTC. Translated: CASSQGLGLAGSYNEQFF.

The gene calls are TRBV27 and TRBJ2-1; 12 positions agree with TRBD2. This CDR3 spans 17 amino acids. Germline CDR1 MNHEY, CDR2 SMNVEV (reference sequence). V dropped 5 bases and J dropped 11; count of bases not matched to a gene: 16. In DNA form, the CDR3 reads TGTGCCAGCAGTAGCGGGACTAGCGGGTGGCTCGTTAATAAGCAGTTCTTC. The encoded protein is CASSSGTSGWLVNKQFF.

This rearrangement joins TRBV27 to TRBJ1-3; possible D gene TRBD1, 6 bases. CDR3 size: 15 residues. V lost 2 bases to trimming and J lost 1 base, with 9 bases between them. Germline V gene lookup returns CDR1 MNHEY and CDR2 SMNVEV (reference sequence). The CDR3 protein is CASSLVQGSGNTIYF. In nucleotides, the CDR3 is TGTGCCAGCAGTTTAGTACAGGGATCTGGAAACACCATATATTTT.

This rearrangement joins TRBV28 to TRBJ1-5; 8 bases line up with TRBD1. CDR3 length equals 16 residues. Germline V gives CDR1 MDHEN, CDR2 SYDVKM. V lost 3 bases, J lost 1 base, and 5 bases stayed unmatched. The CDR3 sequence: CASSLAGGFSNQPQHF. The CDR3 nucleotides read TGTGCCAGCAGTTTGGCAGGGGGCTTCAGCAATCAGCCCCAGCATTTT.

This clone is a singleton in its sample. The chain recombines TRBV20-1 with TRBJ1-5, with D unresolved. V was trimmed by 6 bases and J by 6 bases, leaving 9 bases between them. The CDR3 sequence is 11 residues long. Germline V gives CDR1 DFQATT, CDR2 SNEGSKA (reference sequence). This CDR3 is CSAAYGQPQHF. For the CDR3, the DNA is TGCAGTGCCGCGTACGGTCAGCCCCAGCATTTT.

This clone was recorded only once. The chain recombines TRBV14 with TRBJ2-7; D not resolved. This CDR3 is 12 amino acids long. Germline V gene data show CDR1 as SGHDN and CDR2 as FVKESK. Trimming shortened V by 2 bases and J by 6 bases, and 8 bases separated the two germline ends. The CDR3 is CASSQPGREQYF. The CDR3 DNA is TGTGCCAGCAGCCAACCCGGGCGCGAGCAGTACTTC.

J is TRBJ2-3 and V is TRBV25-1; D ambiguous. V lost 2 bases, J lost 3 bases, and 9 bases lay in between. Germline CDR1 is MGHDK and CDR2 is SYGVNS. The CDR3 loop spans 14 amino acids. The chain's CDR3 is CASSEGWVTDTQYF. CDR3 DNA sequence: TGTGCCAGCAGTGAAGGATGGGTTACAGATACGCAGTATTTT.

CDR3: CASSPDGGTEAFF. The CDR3 DNA follows: TGTGCCAGCAGCCCTGACGGTGGCACTGAAGCTTTCTTT. The V call is TRBV7-9, the J call TRBJ1-1, with D uncertain. Germline V gene lookup returns CDR1 SEHNR and CDR2 FQNEAQ (reference sequence). The CDR3 is 13 amino acids. The V end lost 5 bases, the J end lost 4 bases, and 11 bases lay between the germline ends.

This chain links TRBV28 with TRBJ1-1, with D unclear. Germline assignment: CDR1 MDHEN and CDR2 SYDVKM. There are 13 residues in the CDR3. V gave up 1 base and J gave up 6 bases, with 9 bases separating them. The CDR3 sequence: CASSLSPTPEAFF. The CDR3, as DNA: TGTGCCAGCAGTTTATCCCCAACACCTGAAGCTTTCTTT.

The chain joins TRBV18 to TRBJ2-7, with D perhaps being TRBD1 or TRBD2 (5 bases each). The CDR3 consists of 14 residues. CDR1 KGHSH and CDR2 LQKENI come from the germline V gene. The ends were cut back, 6 bases at V and 0 bases at J, with 12 bases in the middle. The CDR3 region is CASSGTDSSYEQYF. Here the CDR3 DNA reads TGTGCCAGCTCCGGGACCGACAGCTCCTACGAGCAGTACTTC. Complete variable domain (other parts from reference TRBV18 and TRBJ2-7): NAGVMQNPRHLVRRRGQEARLRCSPMKGHSHVYWYRQLPEEGLKFMVYLQKENIIDESGMPKERFSAEFPKEGPSILRIQQVVRGDSAAYFCASSGTDSSYEQYFGPGTRLTVT.

For the CDR3, the DNA is TGTGCCAGTTACAGGACAGCGAACACCGGGGAGCTGTTTTTT. Amino acids: CASYRTANTGELFF. The V gene is TRBV19, the J gene TRBJ2-2, with D tentatively TRBD1 (6 bases). The CDR3 extends over 14 amino acids. The V gene's germline CDR1 is LNHDA and CDR2 SQIVND (reference sequence). The V end lost 8 bases, the J end lost 0 bases, and 10 bases lay between the germline ends.

The chain combines TRBV15 with TRBJ2-2; D uncertain. Germline loops: CDR1 LNHNV, CDR2 YYDKDF (reference sequence). This CDR3 spans 14 amino acids. Trimming shortened V by 3 bases and J by 5 bases, and 10 bases separated the two germline ends. For the CDR3, the DNA is TGTGCCACCAGCAGGCAAGTGGGGACCGGGGAGCTGTTTTTT. It codes for CATSRQVGTGELFF.

This clone was recorded only once. The V call is TRBV27, the J call TRBJ2-7; TRBD1 matches 9 bases. The CDR3 runs 14 residues. Trimming at V came to 2 bases and at J to 5 bases, leaving 4 bases not matched to a gene. The germline gives CDR1 MNHEY, CDR2 SMNVEV (reference sequence). The chain's CDR3 is CASSLGTGYDEQYF. CDR3 sequence (DNA): TGTGCCAGCAGTTTAGGGACAGGGTACGACGAGCAGTACTTC.

The chain carries TRBV2 and TRBJ2-1; 9 bases match TRBD2. CDR3 length: 15 amino acids. Germline V gene lookup returns CDR1 SNHLY and CDR2 FYNNEI. V dropped 6 bases and J dropped 3; count of bases not matched to a gene: 6. CDR3 loop: CASSGGLAIYNEQFF. CDR3 nucleotides: TGTGCCAGCAGCGGAGGACTAGCGATCTACAATGAGCAGTTCTTC.

J is TRBJ2-7 and V is TRBV30, with 7 positions matching TRBD2. The CDR3 has 11 amino acids. The germline gives CDR1 GTSNPN, CDR2 SVGIG (reference sequence). V was clipped by 8 bases and J by 5 bases; unmatched bases: 6. CDR3 sequence reads: CAGGDSHEQYF. In nucleotides, the CDR3 is TGTGCCGGGGGGGACTCTCACGAGCAGTACTTC. The full variable domain, rest sourced from reference TRBV30 and TRBJ2-7, is SQTIHQWPATLVQPVGSPLSLECTVEGTSNPNLYWYRQAAGRGLQLLFYSVGIGQISSEVPQNLSASRPQDRQFILSSKKLLLSDSGFYLCAGGDSHEQYFGPGTRLTVT.

Points on this clone: Different DNA sequences within this sample yield the same CDR3. This sequence joins TRBV28 and TRBJ2-1; 14 bases are a match to TRBD2. CDR3 size: 15 residues. Trimming removed 6 bases from V and 6 bases from J; junction bases left unmatched: 4. Germline loops: CDR1 MDHEN, CDR2 SYDVKM. CDR3 in amino acids: CASSLGLAGGNEQFF. For the CDR3, the DNA is TGTGCCAGCAGCCTCGGACTAGCGGGAGGCAATGAGCAGTTCTTC.

The J gene is TRBJ1-5, the V gene TRBV27; tentative D call: TRBD1 (5 bases). The CDR3 contains 12 residues. Germline V gene lookup returns CDR1 MNHEY and CDR2 SMNVEV (reference sequence). V was clipped by 8 bases and J by 8 bases, with 13 bases between them. The CDR3 is CASSELGEPQHF. As DNA, the CDR3 is TGTGCCAGCTCCGAACTAGGGGAGCCCCAGCATTTT.

CDR3 sequence (DNA): TGTGCCAGCAGTTTATTCGGGGCTGAGCAGTTCTTC. This codes for CASSLFGAEQFF. V gene TRBV28 combines with J gene TRBJ2-1; D may correspond to TRBD1 or TRBD2 (5 bases each). This CDR3 region has 12 residues. V was trimmed by 1 base and J by 9 bases, leaving 7 bases between them. The V gene's germline CDR1 is MDHEN and CDR2 SYDVKM. Full variable domain (remainder filled in from reference TRBV28 and TRBJ2-1): DVKVTQSSRYLVKRTGEKVFLECVQDMDHENMFWYRQDPGLGLRLIYFSYDVKMKEKGDIPEGYSVSREKKERFSLILESASTNQTSMYLCASSLFGAEQFFGPGTRLTVL.

The gene calls are TRBV27 and TRBJ2-7; maybe TRBD1 (6 bases). This CDR3 is 13 amino acids long. V lost 6 bases and J lost 2, with 11 bases in between. Germline CDR1 MNHEY, CDR2 SMNVEV (reference sequence). The CDR3 protein is CASSRQATYEQYF. CDR3 in DNA: TGTGCCAGCAGCCGACAGGCTACCTACGAGCAGTACTTC.

This chain joins TRBV2 and TRBJ1-1; a weak D match, TRBD1 (6 bases). CDR1 and CDR2 (germline): SNHLY, FYNNEI. CDR3 length equals 13 residues. V gave up 4 bases and J gave up 3 bases, with 9 bases separating them. In DNA, the CDR3 is TGTGCCAGCAGTGGAGAGGGGGACACTGAAGCTTTCTTT. Amino acids: CASSGEGDTEAFF.

The chain employs TRBV2 and TRBJ1-5; 8 nucleotides agree with TRBD1. The CDR3 is 15 amino acids. Trimming at V came to 6 bases and at J to 3 bases, leaving 7 bases not matched to a gene. Germline V gene lookup returns CDR1 SNHLY and CDR2 FYNNEI. The CDR3 is CASRLQGVNNQPQHF. CDR3 coding DNA: TGTGCCAGCAGGCTACAGGGGGTAAACAATCAGCCCCAGCATTTT.

The DNA of the CDR3 is TGTGCCAGCAGCTTAGTAGCAGGGCCTTCTGGAGATACGCAGTATTTT. Protein: CASSLVAGPSGDTQYF. The chain employs TRBV7-9 and TRBJ2-3, with a possible D match to TRBD1 (5 bases). V lost 1 base and J 5 bases, leaving 16 bases between the germline ends. The germline V gene has CDR1 SEHNR and CDR2 FQNEAQ (reference sequence). CDR3 length equals 16 residues.

The V and J genes are TRBV5-1 and TRBJ2-2, with 7 bases matching TRBD2. This CDR3 spans 15 amino acids. The germline V gene encodes CDR1 SGHRS and CDR2 YFSETQ. The trim removed 2 bases at V and 3 bases at J, leaving 4 bases unmatched. CDR3 region: CASSFTSADTGELFF. In DNA form, the CDR3 reads TGCGCCAGCAGCTTCACTAGCGCCGACACCGGGGAGCTGTTTTTT. The complete variable domain, with remaining parts taken from reference TRBV5-1 and TRBJ2-2, reads KAGVTQTPRYLIKTRGQQVTLSCSPISGHRSVSWYQQTPGQGLQFLFEYFSETQRNKGNFPGRFSGRQFSNSRSEMNVSTLELGDSALYLCASSFTSADTGELFFGEGSRLTVL.

V is TRBV18 and J is TRBJ2-7, with D perhaps being TRBD1 or TRBD2 (5 bases each). The V gene lost 3 bases and the J gene lost 6 bases, with 18 bases spanning the gap. The CDR3 is 15 amino acids. CDR1 and CDR2 from the germline V gene are KGHSH and LQKENI. CDR3 nucleotides: TGTGCCAGCTCACCTGATCCGGGACCTTCGGGCGAGCAGTACTTC. Translating it yields CASSPDPGPSGEQYF.